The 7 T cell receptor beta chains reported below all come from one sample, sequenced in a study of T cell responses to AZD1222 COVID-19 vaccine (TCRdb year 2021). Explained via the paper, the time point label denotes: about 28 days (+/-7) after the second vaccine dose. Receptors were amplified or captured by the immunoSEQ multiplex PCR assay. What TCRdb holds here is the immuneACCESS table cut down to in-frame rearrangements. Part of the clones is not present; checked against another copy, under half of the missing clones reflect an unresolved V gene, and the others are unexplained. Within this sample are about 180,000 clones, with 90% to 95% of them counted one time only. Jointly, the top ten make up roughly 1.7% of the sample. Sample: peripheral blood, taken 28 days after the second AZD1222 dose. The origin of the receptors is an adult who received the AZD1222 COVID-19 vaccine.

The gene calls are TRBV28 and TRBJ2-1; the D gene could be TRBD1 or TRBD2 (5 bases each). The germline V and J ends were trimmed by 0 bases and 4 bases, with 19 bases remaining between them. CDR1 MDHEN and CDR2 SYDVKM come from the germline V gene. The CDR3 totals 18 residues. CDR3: CASSLWWGTGERYNEQFF. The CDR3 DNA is TGTGCCAGCAGTTTATGGTGGGGCACCGGGGAAAGATACAATGAGCAGTTCTTC.

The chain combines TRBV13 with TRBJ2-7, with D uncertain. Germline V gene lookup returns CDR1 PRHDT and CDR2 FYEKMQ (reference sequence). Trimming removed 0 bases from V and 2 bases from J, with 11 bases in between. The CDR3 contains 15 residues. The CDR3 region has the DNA TGTGCCAGCAGCTTAGGCGGTCAAAGCCCCTACGAGCAGTACTTC. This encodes CASSLGGQSPYEQYF.

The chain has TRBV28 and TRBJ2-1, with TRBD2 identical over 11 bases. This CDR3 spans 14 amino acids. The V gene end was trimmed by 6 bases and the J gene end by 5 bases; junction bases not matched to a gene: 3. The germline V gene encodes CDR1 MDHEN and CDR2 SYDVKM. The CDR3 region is CASRTSGIHNEQFF. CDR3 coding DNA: TGTGCCAGCAGGACTAGCGGGATTCACAATGAGCAGTTCTTC.

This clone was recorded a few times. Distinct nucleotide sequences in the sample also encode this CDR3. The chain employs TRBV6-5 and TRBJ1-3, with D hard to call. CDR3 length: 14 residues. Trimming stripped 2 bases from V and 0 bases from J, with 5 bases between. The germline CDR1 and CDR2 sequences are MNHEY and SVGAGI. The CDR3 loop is CASSYGRSGNTIYF. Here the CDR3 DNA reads TGTGCCAGCAGTTACGGCCGCTCTGGAAACACCATATATTTT.

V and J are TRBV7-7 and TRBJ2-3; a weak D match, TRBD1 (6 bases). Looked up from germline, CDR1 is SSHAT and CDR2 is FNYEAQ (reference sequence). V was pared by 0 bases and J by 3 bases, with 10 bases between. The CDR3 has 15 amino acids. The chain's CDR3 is CASSLALQGTDTQYF. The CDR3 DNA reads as TGTGCCAGCAGCTTAGCCCTACAGGGTACAGATACGCAGTATTTT.

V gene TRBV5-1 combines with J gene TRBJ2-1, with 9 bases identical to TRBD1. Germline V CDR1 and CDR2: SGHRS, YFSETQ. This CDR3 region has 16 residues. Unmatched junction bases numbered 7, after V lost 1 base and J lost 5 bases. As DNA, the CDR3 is TGCGCCAGCAGCTTGACGGGACAGGGTTTGGACAATGAGCAGTTCTTC. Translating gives CASSLTGQGLDNEQFF.

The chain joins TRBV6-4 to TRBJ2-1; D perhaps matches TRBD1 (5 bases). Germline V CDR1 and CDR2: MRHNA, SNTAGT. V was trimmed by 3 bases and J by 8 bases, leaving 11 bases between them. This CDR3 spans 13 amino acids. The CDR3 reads CASSDRQFDEQFF. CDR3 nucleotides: TGTGCCAGCAGTGATCGACAGTTCGATGAGCAGTTCTTC.